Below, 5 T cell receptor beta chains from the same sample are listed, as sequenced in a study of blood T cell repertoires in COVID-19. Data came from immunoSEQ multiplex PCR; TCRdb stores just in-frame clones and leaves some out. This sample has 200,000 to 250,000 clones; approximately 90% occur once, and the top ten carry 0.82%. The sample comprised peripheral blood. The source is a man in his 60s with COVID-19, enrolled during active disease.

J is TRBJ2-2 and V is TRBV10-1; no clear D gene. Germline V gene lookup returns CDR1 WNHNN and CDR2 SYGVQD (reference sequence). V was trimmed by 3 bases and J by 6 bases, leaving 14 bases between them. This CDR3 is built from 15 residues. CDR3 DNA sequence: TGCGCCAGCAGTGACCAACTCCCTGCCTCCGGGGAGCTGTTTTTT. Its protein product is CASSDQLPASGELFF.

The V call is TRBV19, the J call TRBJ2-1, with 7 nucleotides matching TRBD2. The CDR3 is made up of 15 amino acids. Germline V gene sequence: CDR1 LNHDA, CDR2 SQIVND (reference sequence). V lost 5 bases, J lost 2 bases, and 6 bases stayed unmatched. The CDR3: CASSSTAGPYNEQFF. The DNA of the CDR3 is TGTGCCAGTAGTTCCACAGCGGGACCCTACAATGAGCAGTTCTTC.

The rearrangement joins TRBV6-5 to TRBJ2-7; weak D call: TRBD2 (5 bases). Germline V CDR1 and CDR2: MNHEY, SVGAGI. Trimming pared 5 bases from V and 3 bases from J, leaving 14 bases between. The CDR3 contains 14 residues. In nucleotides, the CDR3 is TGTGCCAGCAGTCGAACTCCGGGAAGCTACGAGCAGTACTTC. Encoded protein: CASSRTPGSYEQYF.

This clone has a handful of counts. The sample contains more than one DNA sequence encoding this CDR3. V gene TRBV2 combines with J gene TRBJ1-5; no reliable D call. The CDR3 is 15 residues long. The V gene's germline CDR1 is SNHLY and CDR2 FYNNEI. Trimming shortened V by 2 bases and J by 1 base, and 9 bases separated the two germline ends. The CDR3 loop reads CASSERSGSNQPQHF. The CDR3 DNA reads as TGTGCCAGCAGTGAAAGATCGGGGAGCAATCAGCCCCAGCATTTT.

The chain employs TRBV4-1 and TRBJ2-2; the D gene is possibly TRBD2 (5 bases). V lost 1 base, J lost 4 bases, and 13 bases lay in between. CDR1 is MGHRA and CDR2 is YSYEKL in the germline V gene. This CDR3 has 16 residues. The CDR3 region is CASSQGVAPVTGELFF. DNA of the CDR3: TGCGCCAGCAGCCAAGGGGTAGCGCCAGTCACCGGGGAGCTGTTTTTT.